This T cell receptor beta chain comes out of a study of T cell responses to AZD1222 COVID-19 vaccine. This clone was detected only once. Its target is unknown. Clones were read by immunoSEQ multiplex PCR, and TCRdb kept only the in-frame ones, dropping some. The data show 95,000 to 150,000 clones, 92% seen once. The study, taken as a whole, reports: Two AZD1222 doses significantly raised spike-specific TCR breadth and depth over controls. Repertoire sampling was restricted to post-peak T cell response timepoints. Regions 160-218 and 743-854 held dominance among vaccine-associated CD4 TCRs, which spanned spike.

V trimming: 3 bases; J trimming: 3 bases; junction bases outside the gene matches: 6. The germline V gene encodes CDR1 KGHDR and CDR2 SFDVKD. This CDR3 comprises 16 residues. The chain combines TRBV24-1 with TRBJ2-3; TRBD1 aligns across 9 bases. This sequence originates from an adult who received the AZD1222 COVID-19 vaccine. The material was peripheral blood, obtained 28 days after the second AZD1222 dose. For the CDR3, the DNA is TGTGCCACCAGTGATACCGGGACAGGGCTGACAGATACGCAGTATTTT. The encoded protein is CATSDTGTGLTDTQYF.